The T cell receptor (beta chain) under discussion was sequenced for a study of Graves' ophthalmopathy and Graves' hyperthyroidism. Whole-study results and caveats: The majority of expanded thyroid clonotypes above 0.001 frequency also occurred in blood.

The trim removed 0 bases at V and 3 bases at J, leaving 14 bases unmatched. This CDR3 is built from 18 residues. CDR1 and CDR2 (germline): SEHNR, FQNEAQ (reference sequence). Concerning this clonotype itself: The target antigen is unknown.

The study amplified TCR beta CDR3 regions using RNA transcripts. Second-round multiplex PCR came after a first-round RT-PCR that employed HTBI primers. TCRdb independently ran MiXCR on the multiplex PCR reads; one entry per CDR3 protein. This table holds hundreds of thousands of distinct CDR3 sequences, 35% to 50% found once. Excluded: other autoimmune disease, uncontrolled infection, pregnancy or lactation. Clinical symptoms, serum thyroxine, TRAb, thyroid ultrasound and orbital computed tomography formed the basis of diagnosis. The source of the PBMCs was over 8.5 ml of fresh peripheral blood. V and J are TRBV7-9 and TRBJ2-7; 7 bases align to TRBD2. Sequencing was carried out using peripheral blood. The clonotype was recovered from an adult man with Graves' ophthalmopathy. CDR3: CASSLASGGKPQSYEQYF. CDR3 coding DNA: TGTGCCAGCAGCTTAGCGTCCGGGGGGAAGCCCCAAAGCTACGAGCAGTACTTC.